These 13 T cell receptor beta chains came from one sample sequenced in a study of blood T cell repertoires in COVID-19. Here immunoSEQ multiplex PCR was the method, and the copy in TCRdb shows in-frame clones only, minus some. The data contain some 360,000 clones, roughly 90% of them singletons. The material sequenced was PBMCs or T cells enriched from blood (not recorded which). These receptors were collected from a woman under 40 who had been exposed to COVID-19.

The rearrangement links TRBV30 to TRBJ1-2; TRBD1 aligns across 7 bases. Trimming removed 5 bases from V and 2 bases from J; junction bases left unmatched: 5. The CDR3 is made up of 13 amino acids. Per germline, CDR1 GTSNPN and CDR2 SVGIG (reference sequence). The CDR3 DNA reads as TGTGCCTGGTCGGGACAGCAAAACTATGGCTACACCTTC. Encoded protein: CAWSGQQNYGYTF.

This CDR3 is CASSGGTSGEQYF. The CDR3 DNA follows: TGCGCCAGCAGCGGAGGGACTAGCGGCGAGCAGTACTTC. The gene calls are TRBV5-1 and TRBJ2-7; 11 nucleotides line up with TRBD2. CDR1 is SGHRS and CDR2 is YFSETQ in the germline V gene. Unmatched junction bases numbered 3, after V lost 4 bases and J lost 6 bases. The CDR3 is 13 amino acids.

The V and J genes are TRBV14 and TRBJ2-7, with TRBD2 matching over 10 bases. V lost 4 bases, J lost 7 bases, and 13 bases stayed unmatched. Germline CDR1 SGHDN, CDR2 FVKESK. The CDR3 length is 16 residues. CDR3 in DNA: TGTGCCAGCAGCCCTCTAGCGGGAGACCCCAAATGGGAGCAGTACTTC. Translation: CASSPLAGDPKWEQYF.

The CDR3 DNA sequence: TGTGCCAGCAGCAAGGACAGGGGGTCAACTAATGAAAAACTGTTTTTT. It translates to CASSKDRGSTNEKLFF. The V gene is TRBV7-9, the J gene TRBJ1-4; 10 bases fit TRBD1. V lost 5 bases and J lost 0; bases outside the gene matches: 3. This CDR3 has 16 amino acids. Germline V lookup: CDR1 SEHNR, CDR2 FQNEAQ (reference sequence).

The chain combines TRBV7-8 with TRBJ2-2; 7 bases fit TRBD2. From germline, CDR1 is SGHVS and CDR2 FQNEAQ. The CDR3 runs to 17 residues. V was clipped by 3 bases and J by 6 bases; unmatched bases: 13. CDR3 nucleotides: TGTGCCAGCAGCTTGAGAGGACTAGTAAGTTCCGCCGGGGAGCTGTTTTTT. It specifies CASSLRGLVSSAGELFF.

The V gene is TRBV18, the J gene TRBJ2-2, with D possibly matching TRBD1 (5 bases). Per germline, CDR1 KGHSH and CDR2 LQKENI. CDR3 length: 15 amino acids. Trimming left V 4 bases short and J 1 base short, with 10 bases between. CDR3 residues: CASSRRDRNTGELFF. The CDR3 region has the DNA TGTGCCAGCTCACGGAGAGACAGGAACACCGGGGAGCTGTTTTTT.

The CDR3 spells CASSKPGQGNSPLHF. Here the CDR3 DNA reads TGTGCCAGCAGCAAGCCCGGACAGGGTAATTCACCCCTCCACTTT. The genes are TRBV21-1 and TRBJ1-6; the table's D call, TRBD1, has no DNA check behind it. TRBV21-1 is an annotated pseudogene. The CDR3 covers 15 residues.

This sequence joins TRBV6-4 and TRBJ2-6; 13 bases are shared with TRBD2. With 5 bases clipped from V and 1 base from J, the junction kept 5 bases outside the gene matches. This CDR3 region has 18 residues. Per germline, CDR1 MRHNA and CDR2 SNTAGT. CDR3 in amino acids: CASSRTSGSWSGANVLTF. CDR3 sequence (DNA): TGTGCCAGCAGTAGGACTAGCGGGAGTTGGTCTGGGGCCAACGTCCTGACTTTC.

The chain links TRBV9 to TRBJ2-7; the match to TRBD1 covers 8 bases. The CDR3 is made up of 17 amino acids. With 4 bases clipped from V and 1 base from J, the junction kept 13 bases outside the gene matches. Germline CDR1 reads SGDLS; CDR2 reads YYNGEE. The chain's CDR3 is CASSSRTGSNPSYEQYF. The CDR3 region has the DNA TGTGCCAGCAGCTCTCGGACAGGGAGTAACCCTTCCTACGAGCAGTACTTC.

The chain links TRBV7-8 to TRBJ1-6, with 7 nucleotides matching TRBD1. With 7 bases clipped from V and 9 bases from J, the junction kept 9 bases outside the gene matches. Germline CDR1 and CDR2: SGHVS and FQNEAQ. The CDR3 loop spans 14 amino acids. The CDR3 reads CASTIRQGRSPLHF. The CDR3 bases are TGTGCCAGCACCATCCGACAGGGTCGTTCACCCCTCCACTTT. Drawing the rest from reference TRBV7-8 and TRBJ1-6, the complete variable domain is GAGVSQSPRYKVAKRGQDVALRCDPISGHVSLFWYQQALGQGPEFLTYFQNEAQLDKSGLPSDRFFAERPEGSVSTLKIQRTQQEDSAVYLCASTIRQGRSPLHFGNGTRLTVT.

The V and J genes are TRBV6-1 and TRBJ2-2, with TRBD1 as a possible D gene (6 bases). The CDR3 spans 15 residues. Trimming took off 2 bases at V and 4 bases at J, with 11 bases between the two ends. CDR1 is MNHNS, CDR2 SASEGT, per germline. This CDR3 reads CASSELWTVTGELFF. Here the CDR3 DNA reads TGTGCCAGCAGTGAATTGTGGACAGTCACCGGGGAGCTGTTTTTT.

Details on this clone: This same CDR3 is encoded by further DNA sequences in the sample. The genes are TRBV7-9 and TRBJ1-2; D may be TRBD1 (5 bases). V lost 5 bases to trimming and J lost 5 bases, with 9 bases between them. The CDR3 sequence is 12 residues long. The germline gives CDR1 SEHNR, CDR2 FQNEAQ (reference sequence). CDR3 in amino acids: CASSGGVYGYTF. The CDR3 region has the DNA TGTGCCAGCAGCGGAGGGGTATATGGCTACACCTTC.

The chain links TRBV28 to TRBJ1-4; TRBD1 matches at 7 bases. The V segment lost 6 bases and the J segment 7 bases; nucleotides outside the gene matches: 14. Per the germline V gene, CDR1 is MDHEN and CDR2 is SYDVKM. This CDR3 region has 16 residues. This CDR3 is CASSPHRGVGREKLFF. CDR3 nucleotide sequence: TGTGCCAGCAGCCCACACAGGGGAGTCGGTCGTGAAAAACTGTTTTTT.